The 5 T cell receptor beta chains below all came from one sample that was sequenced in a study of shared clonotypes between healthy human individuals. Generated by immunoSEQ multiplex PCR, the TCRdb table keeps only in-frame clones and is missing some. Here the sample spans over 2 million clones, roughly 92% being singletons. Sequencing was performed on naive CD4+ T cells from PBMCs. Subset given: CD45RA+ positively selected. The receptors were sampled from a man between 18 and 35 years old in good health. Some clones in this sample may be carry-over from other donors' samples.

The V gene is TRBV28, the J gene TRBJ1-5; the match to TRBD1 covers 8 bases. Trimming at V came to 5 bases and at J to 5 bases, leaving 11 bases not matched to a gene. The CDR3 runs to 16 residues. The germline CDR1 and CDR2 sequences are MDHEN and SYDVKM. Written as DNA, the CDR3 is TGTGCCAGCAGTCCGCCGGGCAGGGGGCTTGATCAGCCCCAGCATTTT. It is translated as CASSPPGRGLDQPQHF. Looking up the rest from reference TRBV28 and TRBJ1-5 gives the full variable domain: DVKVTQSSRYLVKRTGEKVFLECVQDMDHENMFWYRQDPGLGLRLIYFSYDVKMKEKGDIPEGYSVSREKKERFSLILESASTNQTSMYLCASSPPGRGLDQPQHFGDGTRLSIL.

The chain is built from TRBV5-4 and TRBJ2-2, with D tentatively TRBD2 (6 bases). The CDR3 is 16 residues long. The germline V and J ends were trimmed by 2 bases and 4 bases, with 15 bases remaining between them. Germline loops: CDR1 SGHNT, CDR2 YYREEE (reference sequence). The CDR3 nucleotides read TGTGCCAGCAGCTTCCGACGGGAGAAGGGCACCGGGGAGCTGTTTTTT. It yields the protein CASSFRREKGTGELFF. Complete variable domain (other parts from reference TRBV5-4 and TRBJ2-2): ETGVTQSPTHLIKTRGQQVTLRCSSQSGHNTVSWYQQALGQGPQFIFQYYREEENGRGNFPPRFSGLQFPNYSSELNVNALELDDSALYLCASSFRREKGTGELFFGEGSRLTVL.

The sample holds a few counts of this clone. The chain is built from TRBV6-5 and TRBJ1-2; 8 bases are a match to TRBD1. V shed 0 bases, J shed 7 bases, and the junction held 7 bases outside the gene matches. The CDR3 consists of 15 residues. Germline values: CDR1 MNHEY, CDR2 SVGAGI. In DNA, the CDR3 is TGTGCCAGCAGTTACTCAACAGGGGGAGCGAGTGGCTACACCTTC. It translates to CASSYSTGGASGYTF.

The chain links TRBV28 to TRBJ1-1; 7 positions agree with TRBD1. The CDR3 runs 18 residues. CDR1 is MDHEN and CDR2 is SYDVKM in the germline V gene. The J segment lost 4 bases and the V segment lost 5 bases, leaving 19 bases of the junction unmatched. The CDR3 coding sequence is TGTGCCAGCAGTACGCGCACTCCGACAGGGCCGAGCGGCACTGAAGCTTTCTTT. This translates into CASSTRTPTGPSGTEAFF.

The genes are TRBV28 and TRBJ1-2, with D possibly being TRBD1 (5 bases). Germline loops: CDR1 MDHEN, CDR2 SYDVKM. This CDR3 is built from 15 residues. V gave up 3 bases and J gave up 0 bases, with 11 bases separating them. Here the CDR3 reads CASSLVGVANYGYTF. For the CDR3, the DNA is TGTGCCAGCAGTTTGGTGGGGGTGGCTAACTATGGCTACACCTTC.